What follows are 6 T cell receptor beta chains derived from one specimen sequenced in a study of blood T cell repertoires in COVID-19. The method was immunoSEQ multiplex PCR; TCRdb's version includes in-frame clones alone and lacks a portion of them. The sample includes about 210,000 clones, about four fifths of them seen just once. The sequenced sample was peripheral blood. Every receptor here comes from a woman aged 50 to 60 with acute or convalescent COVID-19.

The chain joins TRBV5-1 to TRBJ1-2; TRBD1 is a possible D gene (5 bases). Per the germline V gene, CDR1 is SGHRS and CDR2 is YFSETQ. This CDR3 contains 15 residues. Trimming removed 0 bases at V and 8 bases at J, with 17 bases between. As DNA, the CDR3 is TGCGCCAGCAGCTTGGAATTTGGGGCGGTGAACGGCTACACCTTC. This translates into CASSLEFGAVNGYTF. The whole variable domain, filled in from reference TRBV5-1 and TRBJ1-2, reads KAGVTQTPRYLIKTRGQQVTLSCSPISGHRSVSWYQQTPGQGLQFLFEYFSETQRNKGNFPGRFSGRQFSNSRSEMNVSTLELGDSALYLCASSLEFGAVNGYTFGSGTRLTVV.

The gene calls are TRBV29-1 and TRBJ2-7; a weak D match, TRBD2 (5 bases). The CDR3 is 12 amino acids. Germline V lookup: CDR1 SQVTM, CDR2 ANQGSEA. V lost 8 bases, J lost 4 bases, and 15 bases lay in between. CDR3 sequence (DNA): TGCAGCTCGCGAGGCCCGGGATACGAGCAGTACTTC. The encoded protein is CSSRGPGYEQYF.

This chain links TRBV19 with TRBJ2-1; 12 positions match TRBD2. The CDR3 runs to 14 residues. In germline, CDR1 is LNHDA, CDR2 SQIVND (reference sequence). The V segment lost 9 bases and the J segment 7 bases; nucleotides outside the gene matches: 7. The CDR3 loop is CASRGLAGKNEQFF. The CDR3 DNA is TGTGCCAGCCGTGGACTAGCGGGAAAGAATGAGCAGTTCTTC.

V is TRBV7-9 and J is TRBJ2-7; the match to TRBD1 covers 10 bases. Germline V gene lookup returns CDR1 SEHNR and CDR2 FQNEAQ (reference sequence). V was clipped by 5 bases and J by 4 bases; unmatched bases: 5. The CDR3 covers 14 residues. Here the CDR3 reads CASSLWDRGYEQYF. The CDR3 DNA reads TGTGCCAGCAGCCTTTGGGACAGGGGTTACGAGCAGTACTTC. Supplemented by reference TRBV7-9 and TRBJ2-7, the full variable domain reads DTGVSQNPRHKITKRGQNVTFRCDPISEHNRLYWYRQTLGQGPEFLTYFQNEAQLEKSRLLSDRFSAERPKGSFSTLEIQRTEQGDSAMYLCASSLWDRGYEQYFGPGTRLTVT.

As for this clone: The same CDR3 also results from other DNA sequences found in this sample. The V gene is TRBV10-3, the J gene TRBJ2-5, with TRBD1 identical over 7 bases. CDR1 ENHRY and CDR2 SYGVKD come from the germline V gene. V lost 2 bases to trimming and J lost 3 bases; unmatched junction nucleotides: 3. This CDR3 is built from 14 residues. CDR3 coding DNA: TGTGCCATCAGTGAGGGGCAGGGGGAAGAGACCCAGTACTTC. It specifies CAISEGQGEETQYF.

J is TRBJ1-1 and V is TRBV27, with 8 bases fitting TRBD1. The CDR3 loop spans 12 amino acids. Trimming cost V 9 bases and J 5 bases; bases outside gene matches: 5. Germline V gene data show CDR1 as MNHEY and CDR2 as SMNVEV (reference sequence). The CDR3 here is CASPNRGTEAFF. CDR3 nucleotides: TGTGCCAGTCCTAACAGGGGGACTGAAGCTTTCTTT.